This T cell receptor beta chain was recovered during a study of radiotherapy plus CTLA-4 blockade in lung cancer. Study results and caveats: Expansion of tumor-derived TCR clones was observed in blood after radiotherapy plus ipilimumab. The best predictor of response was reported to be early blood T cell clone dynamics, with interferon-beta.

Sequencing was performed with immunoSEQ multiplex PCR; in TCRdb, only in-frame clones are kept and a portion is missing. Of 25,000 to 35,000 clones listed, over 75% are singletons. This CDR3 has 14 residues. CDR1 is MNHEY and CDR2 is SVGAGI in the germline V gene. Trimming cost V 6 bases and J 3 bases, with 15 bases left between them. This clone is a singleton in its sample. What it binds is not known. Material: peripheral blood, obtained from a patient treated with radiotherapy plus ipilimumab. This clonotype was sampled from a human donor with non-small cell lung cancer who had stable disease on radiotherapy plus ipilimumab. This chain connects TRBV6-5 to TRBJ2-7; D call uncertain. Here the CDR3 reads CASSQARSYYEQYF. CDR3 bases: TGTGCCAGCAGCCAAGCGAGATCCTACTACGAGCAGTACTTC.